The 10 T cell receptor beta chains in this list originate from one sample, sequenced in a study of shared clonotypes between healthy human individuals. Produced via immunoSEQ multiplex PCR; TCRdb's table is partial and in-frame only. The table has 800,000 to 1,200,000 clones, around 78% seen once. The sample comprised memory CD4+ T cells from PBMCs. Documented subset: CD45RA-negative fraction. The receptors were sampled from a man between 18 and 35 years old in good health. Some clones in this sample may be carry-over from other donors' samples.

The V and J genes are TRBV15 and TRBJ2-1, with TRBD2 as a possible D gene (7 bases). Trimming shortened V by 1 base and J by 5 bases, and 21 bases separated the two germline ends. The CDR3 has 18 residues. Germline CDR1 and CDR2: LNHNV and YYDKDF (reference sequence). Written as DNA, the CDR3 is TGTGCCACCAGCAGAGCCGGGGGGTATGCAGGGGAAAACAATGAGCAGTTCTTC. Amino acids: CATSRAGGYAGENNEQFF. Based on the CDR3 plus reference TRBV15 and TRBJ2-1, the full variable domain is DAMVIQNPRYQVTQFGKPVTLSCSQTLNHNVMYWYQQKSSQAPKLLFHYYDKDFNNEADTPDNFQSRRPNTSFCFLDIRSPGLGDTAMYLCATSRAGGYAGENNEQFFGPGTRLTVL.

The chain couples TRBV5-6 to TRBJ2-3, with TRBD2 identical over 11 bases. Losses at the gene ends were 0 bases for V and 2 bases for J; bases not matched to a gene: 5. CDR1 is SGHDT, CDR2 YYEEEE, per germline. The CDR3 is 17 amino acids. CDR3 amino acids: CASSLDISGRDTDTQYF. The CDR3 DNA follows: TGTGCCAGCAGCTTGGATATTAGCGGGAGGGACACAGATACGCAGTATTTT.

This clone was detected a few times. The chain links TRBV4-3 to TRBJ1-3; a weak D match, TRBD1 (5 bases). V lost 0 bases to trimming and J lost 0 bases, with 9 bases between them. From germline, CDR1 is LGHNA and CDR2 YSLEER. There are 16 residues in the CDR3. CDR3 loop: CASSQEAGTSGNTIYF. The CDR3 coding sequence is TGCGCCAGCAGCCAAGAGGCAGGGACCTCTGGAAACACCATATATTTT.

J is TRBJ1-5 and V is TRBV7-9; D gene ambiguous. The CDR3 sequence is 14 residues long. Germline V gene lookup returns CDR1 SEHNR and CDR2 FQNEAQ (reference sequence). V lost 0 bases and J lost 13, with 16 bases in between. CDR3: CASSLAPPGLPQHF. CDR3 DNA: TGTGCCAGCAGCTTAGCCCCCCCGGGTCTCCCGCAGCATTTT.

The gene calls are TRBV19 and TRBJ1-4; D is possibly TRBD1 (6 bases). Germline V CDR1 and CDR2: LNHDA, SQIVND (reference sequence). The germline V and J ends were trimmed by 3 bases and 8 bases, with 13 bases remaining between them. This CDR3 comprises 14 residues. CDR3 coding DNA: TGTGCCAGTAGTATCCGGGACGGGACAGAAAAACTGTTTTTT. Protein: CASSIRDGTEKLFF.

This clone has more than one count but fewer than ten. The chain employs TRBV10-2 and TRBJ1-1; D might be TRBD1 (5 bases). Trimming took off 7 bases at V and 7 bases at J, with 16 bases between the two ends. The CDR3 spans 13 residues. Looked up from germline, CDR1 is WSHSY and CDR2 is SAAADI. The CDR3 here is CASTGTGRGEAFF. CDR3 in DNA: TGCGCCAGCACAGGGACGGGCCGGGGTGAAGCTTTCTTT.

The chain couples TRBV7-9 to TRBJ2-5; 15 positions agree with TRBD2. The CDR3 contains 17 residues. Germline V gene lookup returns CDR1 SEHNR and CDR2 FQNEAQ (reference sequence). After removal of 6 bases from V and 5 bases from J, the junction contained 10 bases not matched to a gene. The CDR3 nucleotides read TGTGCCAGCAGTATAGGACTAGCGGGAGGGCCGGGGGAGACCCAGTACTTC. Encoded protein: CASSIGLAGGPGETQYF.

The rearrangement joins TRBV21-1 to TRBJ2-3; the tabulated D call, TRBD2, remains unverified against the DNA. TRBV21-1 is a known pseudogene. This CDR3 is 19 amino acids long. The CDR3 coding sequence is TGTGCCAGCAGCAAAGTGGCTAGCGGGAGGGCCGCCCCCCCAGATACGCAGTATTTT. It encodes CASSKVASGRAAPPDTQYF.

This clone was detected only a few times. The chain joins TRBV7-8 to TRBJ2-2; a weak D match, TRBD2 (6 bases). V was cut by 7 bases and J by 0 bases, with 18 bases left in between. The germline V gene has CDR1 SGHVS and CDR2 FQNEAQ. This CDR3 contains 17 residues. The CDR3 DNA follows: TGTGCCAGCAAAAAAACACCGGGACTGGCGAACACCGGGGAGCTGTTTTTT. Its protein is CASKKTPGLANTGELFF.

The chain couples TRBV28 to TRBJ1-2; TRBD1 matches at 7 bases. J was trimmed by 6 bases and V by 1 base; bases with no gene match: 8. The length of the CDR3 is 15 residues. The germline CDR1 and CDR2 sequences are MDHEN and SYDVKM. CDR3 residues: CASSLSRAGGDGYTF. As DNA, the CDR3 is TGTGCCAGCAGTTTATCACGGGCAGGGGGGGATGGCTACACCTTC.